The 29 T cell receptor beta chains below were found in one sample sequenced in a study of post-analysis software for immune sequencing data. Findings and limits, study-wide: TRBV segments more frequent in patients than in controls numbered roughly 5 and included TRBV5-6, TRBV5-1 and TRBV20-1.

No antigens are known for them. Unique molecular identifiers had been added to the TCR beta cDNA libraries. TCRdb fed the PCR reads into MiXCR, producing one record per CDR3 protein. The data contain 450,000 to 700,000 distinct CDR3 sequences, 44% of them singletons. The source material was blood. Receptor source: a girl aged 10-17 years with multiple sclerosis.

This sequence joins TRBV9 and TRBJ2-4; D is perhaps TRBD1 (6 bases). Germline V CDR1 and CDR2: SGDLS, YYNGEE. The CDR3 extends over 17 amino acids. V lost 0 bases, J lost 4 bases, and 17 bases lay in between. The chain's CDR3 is CASSVVSQGKLKNIQYF. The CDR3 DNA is TGTGCCAGCAGCGTAGTCTCCCAGGGGAAGTTGAAAAACATTCAGTACTTC.

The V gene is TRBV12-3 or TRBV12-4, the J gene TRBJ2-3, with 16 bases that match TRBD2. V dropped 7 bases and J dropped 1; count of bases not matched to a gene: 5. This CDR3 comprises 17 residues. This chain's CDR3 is CASTGTSGREGTDTQYF. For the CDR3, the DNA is TGTGCCAGCACCGGGACTAGCGGGAGGGAAGGCACAGATACGCAGTATTTT.

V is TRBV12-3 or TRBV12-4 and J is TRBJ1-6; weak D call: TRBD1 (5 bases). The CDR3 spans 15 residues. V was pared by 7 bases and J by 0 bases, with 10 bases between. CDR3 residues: CASTPGGSYNSPLHF. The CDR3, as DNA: TGTGCCAGCACTCCGGGGGGCTCCTATAATTCACCCCTCCACTTT.

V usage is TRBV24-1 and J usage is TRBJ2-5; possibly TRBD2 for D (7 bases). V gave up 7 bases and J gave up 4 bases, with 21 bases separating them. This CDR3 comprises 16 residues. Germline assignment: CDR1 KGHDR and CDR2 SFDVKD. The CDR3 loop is CATRDRASGGGETQYF. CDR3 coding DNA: TGTGCCACCAGGGATCGCGCTAGCGGAGGGGGAGAGACCCAGTACTTC.

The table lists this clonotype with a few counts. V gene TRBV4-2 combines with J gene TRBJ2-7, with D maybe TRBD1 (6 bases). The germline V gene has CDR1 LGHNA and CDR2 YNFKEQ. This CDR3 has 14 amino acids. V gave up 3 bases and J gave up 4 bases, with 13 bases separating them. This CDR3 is CASSQTGKLYEQYF. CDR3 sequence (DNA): TGTGCCAGCAGCCAGACAGGCAAACTTTACGAGCAGTACTTC.

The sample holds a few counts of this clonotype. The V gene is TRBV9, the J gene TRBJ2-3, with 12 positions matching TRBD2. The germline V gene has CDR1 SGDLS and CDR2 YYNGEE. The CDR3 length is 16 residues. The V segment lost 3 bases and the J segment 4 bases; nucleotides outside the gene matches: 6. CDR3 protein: CASSAGLAGIADTQYF. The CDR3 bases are TGTGCCAGCAGCGCCGGACTAGCGGGGATCGCAGATACGCAGTATTTT.

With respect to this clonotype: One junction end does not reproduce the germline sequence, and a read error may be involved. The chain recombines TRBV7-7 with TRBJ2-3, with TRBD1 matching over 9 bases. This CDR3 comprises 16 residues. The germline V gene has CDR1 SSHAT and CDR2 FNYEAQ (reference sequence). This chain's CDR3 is CASSLLGTGSTDTQYF. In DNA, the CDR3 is TGTGCTAGCAGCTTACTTGGGACAGGGAGCACAGATACGCAGTATTTT.

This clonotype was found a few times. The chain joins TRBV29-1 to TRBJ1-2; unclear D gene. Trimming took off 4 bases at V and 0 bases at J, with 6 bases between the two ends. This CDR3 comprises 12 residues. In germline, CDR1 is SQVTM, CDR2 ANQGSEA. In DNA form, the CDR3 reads TGCAGCGTTGTTCTCACTAACTATGGCTACACCTTC. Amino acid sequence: CSVVLTNYGYTF.

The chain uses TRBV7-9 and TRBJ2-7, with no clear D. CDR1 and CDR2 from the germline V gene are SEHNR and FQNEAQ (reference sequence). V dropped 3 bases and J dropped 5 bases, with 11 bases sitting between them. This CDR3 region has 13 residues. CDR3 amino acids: CASSFIQINEQYF. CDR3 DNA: TGTGCCAGCAGCTTCATCCAGATTAACGAGCAGTACTTC.

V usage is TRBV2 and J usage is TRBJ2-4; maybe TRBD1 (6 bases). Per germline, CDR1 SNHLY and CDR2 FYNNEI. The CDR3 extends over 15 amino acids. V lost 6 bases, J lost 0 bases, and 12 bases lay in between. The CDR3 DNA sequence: TGTGCCAGCAGAGGGGACAATCTAGCCAAAAACATTCAGTACTTC. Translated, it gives CASRGDNLAKNIQYF.

In nucleotides, the CDR3 is TGCGCCAGCAGTTATCCCTCGGGGACTAGCGATCCGTTCTTC. Amino acid sequence: CASSYPSGTSDPFF. V gene TRBV5-1 combines with J gene TRBJ2-1, with 10 positions matching TRBD2. CDR1 SGHRS and CDR2 YFSETQ come from the germline V gene. V lost 5 bases and J lost 15; bases outside the gene matches: 14. The CDR3 is 14 amino acids.

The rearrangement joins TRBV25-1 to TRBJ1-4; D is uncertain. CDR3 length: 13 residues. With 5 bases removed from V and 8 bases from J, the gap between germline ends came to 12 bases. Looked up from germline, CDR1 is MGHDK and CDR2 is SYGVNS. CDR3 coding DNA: TGTGCCAGCAGTCAAGAGGGTCGGGAAAAACTGTTTTTT. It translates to CASSQEGREKLFF.

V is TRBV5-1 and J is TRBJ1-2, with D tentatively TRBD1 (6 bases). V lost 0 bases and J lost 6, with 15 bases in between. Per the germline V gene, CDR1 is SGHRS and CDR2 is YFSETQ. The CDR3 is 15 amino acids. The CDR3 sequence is CASSLGPKGGNGYTF. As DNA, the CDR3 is TGCGCCAGCAGCTTGGGCCCGAAAGGGGGGAATGGCTACACCTTC.

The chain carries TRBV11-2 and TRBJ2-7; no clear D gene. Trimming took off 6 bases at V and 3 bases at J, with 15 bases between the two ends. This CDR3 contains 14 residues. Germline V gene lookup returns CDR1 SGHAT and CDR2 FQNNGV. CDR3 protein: CASSSLPGLYEQYF. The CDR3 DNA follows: TGTGCCAGCAGTTCACTACCGGGCCTCTACGAGCAGTACTTC.

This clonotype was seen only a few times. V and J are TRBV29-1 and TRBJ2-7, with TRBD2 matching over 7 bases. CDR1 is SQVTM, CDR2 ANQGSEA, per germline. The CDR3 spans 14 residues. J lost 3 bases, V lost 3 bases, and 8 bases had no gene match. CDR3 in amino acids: CSVEWRESGYEQYF. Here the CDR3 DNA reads TGCAGCGTTGAGTGGCGGGAGAGTGGCTACGAGCAGTACTTC.

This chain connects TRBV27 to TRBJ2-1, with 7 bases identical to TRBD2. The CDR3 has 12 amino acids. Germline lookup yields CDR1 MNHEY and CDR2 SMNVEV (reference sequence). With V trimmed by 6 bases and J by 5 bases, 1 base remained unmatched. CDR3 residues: CASRLANNEQFF. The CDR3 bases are TGTGCCAGCAGACTAGCGAACAATGAGCAGTTCTTC.

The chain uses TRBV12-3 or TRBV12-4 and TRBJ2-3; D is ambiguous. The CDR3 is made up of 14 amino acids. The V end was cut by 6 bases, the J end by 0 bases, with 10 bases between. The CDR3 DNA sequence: TGTGCCAGCAGACCCGATCTAAGCACAGATACGCAGTATTTT. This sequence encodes CASRPDLSTDTQYF.

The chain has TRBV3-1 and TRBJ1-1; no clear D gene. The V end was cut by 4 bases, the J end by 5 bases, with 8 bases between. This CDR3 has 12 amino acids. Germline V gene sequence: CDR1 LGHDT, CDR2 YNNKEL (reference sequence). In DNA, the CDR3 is TGTGCCAGCAGCCGGGGTTGGACTGAAGCTTTCTTT. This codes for CASSRGWTEAFF.

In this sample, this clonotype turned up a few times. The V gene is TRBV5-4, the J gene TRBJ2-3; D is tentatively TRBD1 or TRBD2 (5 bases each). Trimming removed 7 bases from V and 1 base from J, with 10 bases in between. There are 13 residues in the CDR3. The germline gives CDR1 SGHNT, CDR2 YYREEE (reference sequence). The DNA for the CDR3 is TGTGCCAGCGGCCGGGACGGCACAGATACGCAGTATTTT. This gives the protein CASGRDGTDTQYF.

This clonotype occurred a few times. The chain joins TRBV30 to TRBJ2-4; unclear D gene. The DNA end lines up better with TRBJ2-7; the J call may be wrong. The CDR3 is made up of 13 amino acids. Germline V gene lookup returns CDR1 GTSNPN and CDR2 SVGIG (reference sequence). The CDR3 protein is CAWRKAPVGEQYF. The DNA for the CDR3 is TGTGCCTGGAGAAAGGCCCCTGTGGGCGAGCAGTACTTC.

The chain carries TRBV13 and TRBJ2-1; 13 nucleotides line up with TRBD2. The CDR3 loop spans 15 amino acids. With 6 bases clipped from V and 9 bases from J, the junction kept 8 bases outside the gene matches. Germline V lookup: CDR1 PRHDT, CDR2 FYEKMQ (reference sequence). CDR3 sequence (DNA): TGTGCCAGCAGTCTCACTAGCGGGAGGGGGGGTGAGCAGTTCTTC. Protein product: CASSLTSGRGGEQFF.

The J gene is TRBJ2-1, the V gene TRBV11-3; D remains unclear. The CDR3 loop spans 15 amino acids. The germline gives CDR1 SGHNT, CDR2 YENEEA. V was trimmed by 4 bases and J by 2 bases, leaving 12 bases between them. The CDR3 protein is CASSSGAVTYNEQFF. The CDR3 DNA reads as TGTGCCAGCAGCTCGGGCGCGGTTACCTACAATGAGCAGTTCTTC.

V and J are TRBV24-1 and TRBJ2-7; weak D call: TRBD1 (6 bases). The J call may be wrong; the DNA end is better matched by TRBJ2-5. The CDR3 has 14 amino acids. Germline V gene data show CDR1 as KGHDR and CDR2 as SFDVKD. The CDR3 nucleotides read TGTGCCACCAGTGATACAGGGCTGGAGGAGACCCAGTACTTC. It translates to CATSDTGLEETQYF.

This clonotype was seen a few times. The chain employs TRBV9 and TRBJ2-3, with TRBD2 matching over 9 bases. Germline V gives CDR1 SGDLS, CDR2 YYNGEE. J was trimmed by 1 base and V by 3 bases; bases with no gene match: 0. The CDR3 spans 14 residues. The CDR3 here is CASSGLAGTDTQYF. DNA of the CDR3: TGTGCCAGCAGCGGACTAGCGGGCACAGATACGCAGTATTTT.

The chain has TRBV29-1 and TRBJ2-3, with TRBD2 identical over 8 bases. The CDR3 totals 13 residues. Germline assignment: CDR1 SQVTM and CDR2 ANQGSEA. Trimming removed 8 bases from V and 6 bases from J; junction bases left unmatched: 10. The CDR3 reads CSTRGGFEDTQYF. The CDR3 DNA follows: TGCAGCACCCGGGGGGGCTTCGAGGATACGCAGTATTTT.

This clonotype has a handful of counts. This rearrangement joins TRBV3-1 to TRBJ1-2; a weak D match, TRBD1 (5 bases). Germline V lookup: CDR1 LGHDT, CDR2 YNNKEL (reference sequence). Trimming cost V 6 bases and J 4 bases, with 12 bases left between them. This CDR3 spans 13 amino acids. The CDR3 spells CASSQGPGYGYTF. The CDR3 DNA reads TGTGCCAGCAGTCAGGGACCGGGCTATGGCTACACCTTC.

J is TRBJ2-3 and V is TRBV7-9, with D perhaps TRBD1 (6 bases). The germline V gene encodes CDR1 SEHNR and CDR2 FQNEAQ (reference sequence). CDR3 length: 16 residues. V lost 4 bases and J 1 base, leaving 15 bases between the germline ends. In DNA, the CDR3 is TGTGCCAGCAGCTCCACACGACAGGTTGGCACAGATACGCAGTATTTT. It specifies CASSSTRQVGTDTQYF.

The CDR3 nucleotides read TGTGCTAGTGGTTTGGACCTCCGTGGCGCCGAGATAGTACGTGAAAAACTGTTTTTT. Translated, it gives CASGLDLRGAEIVREKLFF. V is TRBV12-5 and J is TRBJ1-4; D call uncertain. Deletions cut 1 base from V and 7 bases from J, with 25 bases between. From germline, CDR1 is LGHNT and CDR2 FRNRAP. This CDR3 is 19 amino acids long.

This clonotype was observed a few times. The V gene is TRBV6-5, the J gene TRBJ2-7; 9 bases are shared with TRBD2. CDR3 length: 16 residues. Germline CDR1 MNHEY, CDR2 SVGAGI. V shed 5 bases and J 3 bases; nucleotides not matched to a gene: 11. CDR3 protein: CASSNPLAGAFYEQYF. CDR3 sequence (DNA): TGTGCCAGCAGTAATCCCTTAGCGGGGGCCTTCTACGAGCAGTACTTC.